This TCR beta chain was found in a study of blood T cell repertoires in COVID-19. Only in-frame clones appear in the TCRdb table, and some are missing; sequencing was by immunoSEQ multiplex PCR. The sample has some 350,000 clones, approximately 92% seen once; the top ten hold about 1%. The CDR3 covers 15 residues. Trimming shortened V by 5 bases and J by 3 bases, and 16 bases separated the two germline ends. Germline CDR1 and CDR2: MNHEY and SMNVEV (reference sequence). The sequenced sample was PBMCs or T cells enriched from blood (not recorded which). This receptor was identified in a man aged 18-30 years who had recovered from COVID-19. V is TRBV27 and J is TRBJ2-5, with D possibly matching TRBD2 (5 bases). Written as DNA, the CDR3 is TGTGCCAGCAGTCCGTCCGTAAGCGGCGAAGAGACCCAGTACTTC. Translated, it gives CASSPSVSGEETQYF.